The 13 T cell receptor beta chains listed next were all sequenced from one sample in a study of Graves' ophthalmopathy and Graves' hyperthyroidism. Beta-chain TCR CDR3 regions were amplified from RNA transcripts. The library came from an HTBI-primed first-round RT-PCR and a second-round multiplex PCR. TCRdb itself ran the multiplex PCR reads through MiXCR, one entry per CDR3 protein. Of roughly 500,000 distinct CDR3 sequences in the sample, 13% to 15% were seen once. The sequenced sample consisted of blood. The receptors originated from a woman between 25 and 40 years old with Graves' ophthalmopathy.

This clonotype was seen repeatedly, ten times or more. V and J are TRBV9 and TRBJ2-7; D is unresolved. CDR3 length: 15 residues. With 1 base removed from V and 1 base from J, the gap between germline ends came to 12 bases. Germline V gene lookup returns CDR1 SGDLS and CDR2 YYNGEE. The CDR3 region has the DNA TGTGCCAGCAGCGTAAGTGCGACGATTTCCTACGAGCAGTACTTC. As protein: CASSVSATISYEQYF.

This clonotype was found many times. CDR3 sequence reads: CSGAREPARQETQYF. The CDR3 DNA reads as TGCAGTGGTGCCCGAGAGCCCGCGCGGCAAGAGACCCAGTACTTC. The chain combines TRBV20-1 with TRBJ2-5; D is undetermined. Germline CDR1 reads DFQATT; CDR2 reads SNEGSKA (reference sequence). The CDR3 length is 15 residues. V lost 7 bases to trimming and J lost 2 bases, with 20 bases between them.

Ten or more counts support this clonotype. The chain uses TRBV6-5 and TRBJ1-6; 10 bases are shared with TRBD1. Germline CDR1 and CDR2: MNHEY and SVGAGI. The ends lost 5 bases at V and 7 bases at J; junction bases unmatched: 11. This CDR3 is built from 17 residues. CDR3 DNA: TGTGCCAGCAGTCCTAAGACAGGGGGCTATTCGAATTCACCCCTCCACTTT. Its protein product is CASSPKTGGYSNSPLHF.

The chain combines TRBV29-1 with TRBJ1-3; TRBD1 agrees at 7 bases. The CDR3 runs 13 residues. Germline V gene sequence: CDR1 SQVTM, CDR2 ANQGSEA. V dropped 6 bases and J dropped 7; count of bases not matched to a gene: 9. The CDR3 DNA sequence: TGCAGCGTAGCAGGGGGGGCTTTGAACACCATATATTTT. It translates to CSVAGGALNTIYF.

This clonotype was recorded at least ten times. The rearrangement joins TRBV28 to TRBJ1-5; TRBD1 might be the D (6 bases). Trimming cost V 5 bases and J 4 bases, with 18 bases left between them. Looked up from germline, CDR1 is MDHEN and CDR2 is SYDVKM. There are 16 residues in the CDR3. The CDR3 region is CASSAPDSAGNQPQHF. CDR3 nucleotide sequence: TGTGCCAGCAGTGCTCCGGACAGTGCCGGGAATCAGCCCCAGCATTTT.

Many counts were recorded for this clonotype. The V gene is TRBV12-5, the J gene TRBJ2-3, with 10 bases aligning to TRBD2. This CDR3 is built from 18 residues. Trimming at V came to 4 bases and at J to 2 bases, leaving 12 bases not matched to a gene. Germline V gene data show CDR1 as LGHNT and CDR2 as FRNRAP. The CDR3 spells CASGSLSGLADSTDTQYF. CDR3 coding DNA: TGTGCTAGTGGTTCTCTCTCCGGACTAGCGGATTCCACAGATACGCAGTATTTT. Combining the CDR3 with reference TRBV12-5 and TRBJ2-3 gives the whole variable domain DARVTQTPRHKVTEMGQEVTMRCQPILGHNTVFWYRQTMMQGLELLAYFRNRAPLDDSGMPKDRFSAEMPDATLATLKIQPSEPRDSAVYFCASGSLSGLADSTDTQYFGPGTRLTVL.

This clonotype has a count of ten or more. This chain connects TRBV20-1 to TRBJ2-4, with unresolved D. The germline V and J ends were trimmed by 2 bases and 5 bases, with 4 bases remaining between them. Germline CDR1 DFQATT, CDR2 SNEGSKA (reference sequence). CDR3 size: 11 residues. CDR3 bases: TGCAGTGCTAGAAGGGAAAACATTCAGTACTTC. Protein sequence: CSARRENIQYF.

The gene calls are TRBV6-2 or TRBV6-3 and TRBJ2-5, with unresolved D. This CDR3 contains 13 residues. The V end lost 8 bases, the J end lost 5 bases, and 15 bases lay between the germline ends. Per germline, CDR1 MNHEY and CDR2 SVGEGT. CDR3 in DNA: TGTGCCAGCGGGATTTCTGAGAGCGAGACCCAGTACTTC. This sequence encodes CASGISESETQYF.

The J gene is TRBJ2-2, the V gene TRBV20-1, with D possibly being TRBD1 (6 bases). Germline-derived CDR1 and CDR2 are DFQATT and SNEGSKA (reference sequence). V lost 5 bases, J lost 5 bases, and 15 bases lay in between. The CDR3 has 14 amino acids. The DNA of the CDR3 is TGCAGTGCTCAGTTAACAGGGTCTACCGGGGAGCTGTTTTTT. Its translation is CSAQLTGSTGELFF.

This clonotype turned up a few times. The chain combines TRBV5-1 with TRBJ1-1; the D is unclear. Per germline, CDR1 SGHRS and CDR2 YFSETQ. The CDR3 is made up of 13 amino acids. Trimming cost V 4 bases and J 4 bases, with 11 bases left between them. The CDR3, as DNA: TGCGCCAGCAGCCCCCTAGCAAGCACTGAAGCTTTCTTT. Protein: CASSPLASTEAFF.

J is TRBJ2-5 and V is TRBV18, with 9 bases aligning to TRBD1. The germline V gene has CDR1 KGHSH and CDR2 LQKENI. CDR3 length equals 15 residues. Trimming cost V 1 base and J 3 bases; bases outside gene matches: 3. The CDR3 sequence: CASSPRGTGKETQYF. The CDR3 nucleotides are TGTGCCAGCTCACCACGCGGGACAGGGAAAGAGACCCAGTACTTC.

The table lists this clonotype with many counts. The chain uses TRBV28 and TRBJ1-5; D is ambiguous. The V gene's germline CDR1 is MDHEN and CDR2 SYDVKM. V lost 8 bases and J lost 3, with 14 bases in between. This CDR3 comprises 14 residues. CDR3 amino acids: CASSATPFNQPQHF. The CDR3 nucleotides read TGTGCCAGCTCAGCTACTCCCTTCAATCAGCCCCAGCATTTT.

This clonotype was recorded many times. J is TRBJ2-7 and V is TRBV12-3 or TRBV12-4; D possibly corresponds to TRBD2 (5 bases). This CDR3 has 13 amino acids. V was cut by 1 base and J by 6 bases, with 10 bases left in between. The DNA for the CDR3 is TGTGCCAGCAGTTTAGTGCGAGGAGGCGAGCAGTACTTC. Protein: CASSLVRGGEQYF.